One and the same sample provided the 17 T cell receptor beta chains below, sequenced in a study of radiotherapy plus CTLA-4 blockade in lung cancer. Using immunoSEQ multiplex PCR, the repertoire was profiled, and TCRdb retains in-frame clones only, with some absent. The repertoire holds 70,000 to 95,000 clones, with over 75% as singletons. The starting material was peripheral blood, obtained from a patient treated with radiotherapy plus ipilimumab. These receptors originate from a human donor with non-small cell lung cancer that progressed on radiotherapy plus ipilimumab.

The CDR3 bases are TGCGCCAGCAGGGGACTAGCGGGGGTCCAAGAGACCCAGTACTTC. It codes for CASRGLAGVQETQYF. The V and J genes are TRBV5-1 and TRBJ2-5; TRBD2 aligns across 14 bases. The germline V gene encodes CDR1 SGHRS and CDR2 YFSETQ. CDR3 length: 15 amino acids. The V and J ends lost 5 bases and 1 base, in that order; junction bases with no gene match: 1.

This rearrangement joins TRBV2 to TRBJ1-2; D unresolved. Trimming left V 1 base short and J 2 bases short, with 11 bases between. CDR1 is SNHLY and CDR2 is FYNNEI in the germline V gene. There are 15 residues in the CDR3. CDR3: CASSEGFGLNYGYTF. The CDR3 DNA is TGTGCCAGCAGTGAAGGTTTCGGTTTAAACTATGGCTACACCTTC.

V usage is TRBV4-1 and J usage is TRBJ1-1; D possibly corresponds to TRBD1 (5 bases). CDR3 length: 15 residues. V was pared by 1 base and J by 3 bases, with 12 bases between. Germline V gene data show CDR1 as MGHRA and CDR2 as YSYEKL. The CDR3, as DNA: TGCGCCAGCAGCCAAGGTCCGGAAGGGGACACTGAAGCTTTCTTT. Residues: CASSQGPEGDTEAFF.

This clone was counted only a few times. The chain couples TRBV2 to TRBJ2-1; D remains ambiguous. The CDR3 totals 12 residues. V lost 2 bases to trimming and J lost 14 bases, with 13 bases between them. Germline V lookup: CDR1 SNHLY, CDR2 FYNNEI. This chain's CDR3 is CASSEYLEPKFF. In nucleotides, the CDR3 is TGTGCCAGCAGTGAATATCTGGAGCCGAAGTTCTTC.

V gene TRBV6-1 combines with J gene TRBJ1-5, with D perhaps matching TRBD1 (5 bases). This CDR3 contains 13 residues. The germline V and J ends were trimmed by 7 bases and 2 bases, with 9 bases remaining between them. The V gene's germline CDR1 is MNHNS and CDR2 SASEGT. The CDR3 sequence is CASTRDGNQPQHF. In nucleotides, the CDR3 is TGTGCCAGCACCAGGGATGGCAATCAGCCCCAGCATTTT.

This chain links TRBV18 with TRBJ2-2; D is possibly TRBD1 (6 bases). Germline V gene sequence: CDR1 KGHSH, CDR2 LQKENI. V lost 2 bases and J 3 bases, leaving 10 bases between the germline ends. The CDR3 consists of 15 residues. The CDR3 protein is CASSPIGQYTGELFF. The CDR3 coding sequence is TGTGCCAGCTCACCAATCGGACAGTACACCGGGGAGCTGTTTTTT.

V and J are TRBV28 and TRBJ2-4, with a tentative D call TRBD2 (6 bases). The germline V gene has CDR1 MDHEN and CDR2 SYDVKM. V dropped 6 bases and J dropped 4 bases, with 13 bases sitting between them. CDR3 size: 14 residues. In DNA, the CDR3 is TGTGCCAGCAGCTCCCGGAGGGGTAAAAACATTCAGTACTTC. This translates into CASSSRRGKNIQYF.

The genes are TRBV6-5 and TRBJ1-2; TRBD1 matches at 9 bases. Germline lookup yields CDR1 MNHEY and CDR2 SVGAGI. V shed 6 bases, J shed 2 bases, and the junction held 4 bases outside the gene matches. The CDR3 length is 14 residues. The CDR3 here is CASSYGTGNYGYTF. CDR3 DNA: TGTGCCAGCAGCTACGGGACAGGGAACTATGGCTACACCTTC.

Only a few counts were recorded for this clone. The rearrangement uses TRBV28 and TRBJ2-3; 10 positions agree with TRBD2. V was clipped by 6 bases and J by 11 bases; unmatched bases: 14. Germline V lookup: CDR1 MDHEN, CDR2 SYDVKM. This CDR3 contains 15 residues. CDR3 amino acids: CASRLEGLAGDWQYF. The CDR3 DNA is TGTGCCAGCAGACTAGAGGGGCTAGCGGGGGACTGGCAGTATTTT.

In this sample, this clone turned up once. This chain joins TRBV7-2 and TRBJ2-7; TRBD2 matches 7 bases. Germline CDR1 is SGHTA and CDR2 is FQGNSA. Trimming took 4 bases from V and 6 from J; bases not matched to a gene: 9. The CDR3 has 14 residues. CDR3 in amino acids: CASSSGLREGEQYF. Here the CDR3 DNA reads TGTGCCAGCAGCTCGGGACTAAGGGAGGGCGAGCAGTACTTC.

The gene calls are TRBV6-1 and TRBJ2-3; possible D gene TRBD1, 5 bases. Germline V gene lookup returns CDR1 MNHNS and CDR2 SASEGT. The CDR3 runs to 15 residues. Trimming removed 3 bases at V and 6 bases at J, with 16 bases between. The CDR3 DNA is TGTGCCAGCAGTGAGGCTCTAGGGGTGACGGATACGCAGTATTTT. Residues: CASSEALGVTDTQYF.

This clone was found a few times. The rearrangement links TRBV15 to TRBJ1-2, with D possibly being TRBD1 (6 bases). The germline V and J ends were trimmed by 2 bases and 3 bases, with 19 bases remaining between them. The CDR3 runs 17 residues. The germline V gene encodes CDR1 LNHNV and CDR2 YYDKDF (reference sequence). CDR3 region: CATSRSRMLEGDYGYTF. CDR3 coding DNA: TGTGCCACCAGCAGATCGCGTATGTTAGAGGGGGACTATGGCTACACCTTC.

The chain recombines TRBV27 with TRBJ2-7; D is ambiguous. The CDR3 loop spans 13 amino acids. With 5 bases removed from V and 0 bases from J, the gap between germline ends came to 8 bases. Germline loops: CDR1 MNHEY, CDR2 SMNVEV (reference sequence). CDR3 region: CASSLPGSYEQYF. The DNA of the CDR3 is TGTGCCAGCAGTCTCCCCGGCTCCTACGAGCAGTACTTC.

This sequence joins TRBV7-9 and TRBJ1-1; no definite D call. The germline gives CDR1 SEHNR, CDR2 FQNEAQ (reference sequence). The CDR3 is made up of 13 amino acids. V was shortened by 2 bases and J by 4 bases, with 8 bases between the two germline ends. In DNA, the CDR3 is TGTGCCAGCAGCTTACCGACGGGCACTGAAGCTTTCTTT. It encodes CASSLPTGTEAFF. Together with reference TRBV7-9 and TRBJ1-1, the CDR3 gives the full variable domain: DTGVSQNPRHKITKRGQNVTFRCDPISEHNRLYWYRQTLGQGPEFLTYFQNEAQLEKSRLLSDRFSAERPKGSFSTLEIQRTEQGDSAMYLCASSLPTGTEAFFGQGTRLTVV.

The J gene is TRBJ2-2, the V gene TRBV11-1; D unresolved. Between the trimmed V and J ends, which lost 3 bases and 7 bases, there was a span of 12 bases. This CDR3 spans 14 amino acids. Germline CDR1 reads SGHAT; CDR2 reads FQDESV (reference sequence). CDR3 sequence (DNA): TGTGCCAGCAGCTTGAGGAGTGGTTTCGGGGAGCTGTTTTTT. Protein sequence: CASSLRSGFGELFF.

CDR3: CASSKLTGGTEAFF. The CDR3 nucleotides are TGTGCCAGCAGCAAATTGACAGGGGGAACTGAAGCTTTCTTT. The gene calls are TRBV5-6 and TRBJ1-1, with 9 bases matching TRBD1. Germline V CDR1 and CDR2: SGHDT, YYEEEE. CDR3 length: 14 amino acids. V shed 4 bases and J 5 bases; nucleotides not matched to a gene: 6.

This chain links TRBV11-3 with TRBJ2-2; D gene unclear. The CDR3 runs to 16 residues. Germline V gene sequence: CDR1 SGHNT, CDR2 YENEEA. Trimming stripped 1 base from V and 4 bases from J, with 13 bases between. CDR3 amino acids: CASSLGLGRGTGELFF. CDR3 bases: TGTGCCAGCAGCTTAGGGTTGGGCCGCGGCACCGGGGAGCTGTTTTTT.